This note documents a single T cell receptor beta chain sequence. This CDR3 has 16 residues. Per the germline V gene, CDR1 is KGHSH and CDR2 is LQKENI. Trimming removed 0 bases from V and 2 bases from J, with 10 bases in between. This sample is part of a study of T cells in Graves' hyperthyroidism and ophthalmopathy. The overall study: Peripheral blood was acquired at first diagnosis, ahead of any therapy whatsoever.

From RNA transcripts, TCR beta CDR3 regions were amplified. An initial round of RT-PCR targeting the TCR CDR3 relied on the HTBI primer set. TCRdb ran MiXCR on the multiplex PCR reads and lists one entry per CDR3 protein. The sample includes over 650,000 distinct CDR3 sequences, roughly 15% of them seen just once. Input material: blood. This TCR was sampled from a man aged 18 to 35 with Graves' hyperthyroidism. The V gene is TRBV18, the J gene TRBJ2-2, with TRBD1 as a possible D gene (5 bases). The CDR3 loop is CASSPPGPTNTGELFF. As DNA, the CDR3 is TGTGCCAGCTCACCACCGGGGCCGACTAACACCGGGGAGCTGTTTTTT.